This paragraph covers one TCR beta chain sequence. Authors' analysis steps: Using reference gene primer amplification, nucleated cell counts were estimated. The repertoire was sequenced with immunoSEQ multiplex PCR; TCRdb's copy has only in-frame clones and lacks some. V and J calls and clone size are those listed in that table; D and trimming were worked out from the DNA. Of 110,000 or so clones in the sample, approximately 85% were seen once. Germline CDR1 MNHEY, CDR2 SMNVEV (reference sequence). The V gene lost 3 bases and the J gene lost 5 bases, with 13 bases spanning the gap. The CDR3 runs 15 residues. This record belongs to a study of blood T cell repertoires in COVID-19. At the level of the study: Sample material is recorded as cDNA or gDNA derived from T cells, B-cell-depleted T cells, or PBMCs.

Seattle cases were enrolled at active infection and followed longitudinally. The specimen was peripheral blood. The V and J genes are TRBV27 and TRBJ1-4; perhaps TRBD1 as D (6 bases). This receptor was obtained from a woman aged 55-69 years with COVID-19, enrolled during active disease. The CDR3, as DNA: TGTGCCAGCAGTTTGGGCCAGGGGTTGAATGAAAAACTGTTTTTT. Amino acids: CASSLGQGLNEKLFF.